Below, 19 T cell receptor beta chains from the same sample are listed, as sequenced in a study of cytomegalovirus exposure and HLA in healthy donors. Vbeta (60) and Jbeta (13) primers were used in the PCR. The table came from immunoSEQ multiplex PCR; TCRdb's copy has only in-frame clones and leaves some out. The sample gives some 210,000 clones, 70% to 80% of which show up once; approximately 2.1% is in the top ten. Sample: PBMCs. These receptors were taken from a woman in her 30s in good health and CMV-seropositive.

This clone was recorded a few times. The chain links TRBV6-1 to TRBJ2-7; perhaps TRBD2 as D (5 bases). The V end lost 7 bases, the J end lost 6 bases, and 22 bases lay between the germline ends. The CDR3 has 15 amino acids. Germline V lookup: CDR1 MNHNS, CDR2 SASEGT. CDR3 sequence: CASTEGRAPRTEQYF. The CDR3, as DNA: TGTGCCAGCACCGAAGGGCGGGCCCCTAGGACCGAGCAGTACTTC.

This chain links TRBV7-9 with TRBJ1-2; TRBD1 might be the D (6 bases). This CDR3 has 13 residues. V lost 5 bases and J 2 bases, leaving 9 bases between the germline ends. CDR1 SEHNR and CDR2 FQNEAQ come from the germline V gene (reference sequence). The chain's CDR3 is CASSPDRNYGYTF. The CDR3 bases are TGTGCCAGCAGCCCGGACAGAAACTATGGCTACACCTTC.

This clone was seen a handful of times. V usage is TRBV5-5 and J usage is TRBJ1-1; D call uncertain. This CDR3 region has 13 residues. Trimming left V 5 bases short and J 1 base short, with 9 bases between. The V gene's germline CDR1 is SGHKS and CDR2 YYEKEE (reference sequence). The CDR3 loop reads CASRSQANTEAFF. CDR3 DNA: TGTGCCAGCAGGAGTCAGGCGAACACTGAAGCTTTCTTT.

Only one count was recorded for this clone. V usage is TRBV5-6 and J usage is TRBJ1-2; 7 positions agree with TRBD1. The CDR3 has 13 residues. V shed 6 bases and J 1 base; nucleotides not matched to a gene: 3. Germline CDR1 and CDR2: SGHDT and YYEEEE. CDR3 in amino acids: CASTTGFNYGYTF. The CDR3 DNA reads TGTGCCAGCACGACAGGGTTTAACTATGGCTACACCTTC.

This CDR3 reads CASSHPRASGATYEQYF. CDR3 nucleotides: TGTGCCAGCAGCCACCCGAGGGCTAGCGGGGCGACCTACGAGCAGTACTTC. V is TRBV4-2 and J is TRBJ2-5, with 9 bases identical to TRBD2. The J call may be incorrect, as the DNA end agrees better with TRBJ2-7. Germline V gives CDR1 LGHNA, CDR2 YNFKEQ. The CDR3 consists of 17 residues.

The genes are TRBV29-1 and TRBJ2-5; D is possibly TRBD2 (6 bases). The CDR3 totals 13 residues. Germline CDR1 and CDR2: SQVTM and ANQGSEA. Trimming removed 6 bases from V and 2 bases from J, with 13 bases in between. CDR3 nucleotides: TGCAGCGTCGGTCAGACTAGTCAAGAGACCCAGTACTTC. Protein sequence: CSVGQTSQETQYF.

This clone appeared once. The chain has TRBV11-2 and TRBJ2-7; D call uncertain. Germline V CDR1 and CDR2: SGHAT, FQNNGV. Trimming removed 8 bases from V and 0 bases from J, with 17 bases in between. CDR3 length: 15 amino acids. The DNA of the CDR3 is TGTGCCAGCTCGGCACCGGGTTATATCTCCTACGAGCAGTACTTC. Its translation: CASSAPGYISYEQYF.

The chain joins TRBV28 to TRBJ2-3; tentative D call: TRBD2 (5 bases). This CDR3 spans 17 amino acids. Germline CDR1 reads MDHEN; CDR2 reads SYDVKM. Trimming left V 3 bases short and J 3 bases short, with 19 bases between. The CDR3 DNA sequence: TGTGCCAGCAGTTTTTCGTGGTTGAGGGATGGTACAGATACGCAGTATTTT. Translation gives CASSFSWLRDGTDTQYF.

Of note for this clone: This specimen includes other DNA sequences encoding the same CDR3. This chain links TRBV6-6 with TRBJ2-1; 7 nucleotides line up with TRBD1. The CDR3 is made up of 12 amino acids. CDR1 and CDR2 (germline): MNHNY, SVGAGI (reference sequence). V lost 2 bases and J lost 9; bases outside the gene matches: 1. CDR3 sequence: CASSYPGGEQFF. CDR3 nucleotide sequence: TGTGCCAGCAGTTACCCAGGGGGTGAGCAGTTCTTC.

V and J are TRBV5-1 and TRBJ2-7, with 8 bases fitting TRBD2. CDR1 and CDR2 from the germline V gene are SGHRS and YFSETQ. V lost 4 bases to trimming and J lost 2 bases; unmatched junction nucleotides: 8. This CDR3 region has 15 residues. DNA of the CDR3: TGCGCCAGCAGCAAAAGCGGGGGTTCGCCCTACGAGCAGTACTTC. Its translation is CASSKSGGSPYEQYF.

V is TRBV7-9 and J is TRBJ2-7, with 11 bases that match TRBD1. From germline, CDR1 is SEHNR and CDR2 FQNEAQ (reference sequence). Unmatched junction bases numbered 6, after V lost 5 bases and J lost 3 bases. The CDR3 length is 15 residues. The CDR3 sequence: CASSAPGQGVYEQYF. DNA of the CDR3: TGTGCCAGCAGCGCCCCGGGACAGGGGGTCTACGAGCAGTACTTC.

The J gene is TRBJ1-2, the V gene TRBV10-3; the D gene is possibly TRBD1 (6 bases). This CDR3 is 16 amino acids long. CDR1 and CDR2 (germline): ENHRY, SYGVKD. V lost 3 bases, J lost 4 bases, and 18 bases lay in between. The DNA of the CDR3 is TGTGCCATCAGTGAATCGGACCTACAGGGACCCTATGGCTACACCTTC. Protein: CAISESDLQGPYGYTF.

This clone was detected only once. J is TRBJ2-2 and V is TRBV28; 11 bases agree with TRBD1. Germline CDR1 reads MDHEN; CDR2 reads SYDVKM. V lost 4 bases to trimming and J lost 3 bases; unmatched junction nucleotides: 4. The CDR3 has 16 amino acids. The CDR3 loop is CASSSRTGGYTGELFF. CDR3 nucleotide sequence: TGTGCCAGCAGTTCAAGGACAGGGGGCTACACCGGGGAGCTGTTTTTT. The full variable domain, completed using reference TRBV28 and TRBJ2-2, is DVKVTQSSRYLVKRTGEKVFLECVQDMDHENMFWYRQDPGLGLRLIYFSYDVKMKEKGDIPEGYSVSREKKERFSLILESASTNQTSMYLCASSSRTGGYTGELFFGEGSRLTVL.

This chain links TRBV4-2 with TRBJ2-7; perhaps TRBD2 as D (7 bases). The CDR3 has 14 amino acids. V gave up 6 bases and J gave up 3 bases, with 15 bases separating them. Per the germline V gene, CDR1 is LGHNA and CDR2 is YNFKEQ. The CDR3 sequence: CASRGIGGHYEQYF. CDR3 nucleotides: TGTGCCAGCAGGGGGATCGGGGGGCACTACGAGCAGTACTTC.

This chain uses TRBV4-3 with TRBJ1-6; D is unresolved. Trimming left V 0 bases short and J 0 bases short, with 12 bases between. The CDR3 spans 18 residues. Germline CDR1 LGHNA, CDR2 YSLEER. The CDR3 region has the DNA TGCGCCAGCAGCCAAGATTGGGCGGGGAGCTCCTATAATTCACCCCTCCACTTT. Its translation: CASSQDWAGSSYNSPLHF.

This clone was seen a single time. The chain carries TRBV4-3 and TRBJ2-3; TRBD2 might be the D (5 bases). V gave up 0 bases and J gave up 2 bases, with 12 bases separating them. The CDR3 is made up of 16 amino acids. The germline V gene encodes CDR1 LGHNA and CDR2 YSLEER. The DNA of the CDR3 is TGCGCCAGCAGCCAAGAGGCGGGCGGGCTCACAGATACGCAGTATTTT. It yields the protein CASSQEAGGLTDTQYF.

In this sample, this clone turned up once. The chain is built from TRBV5-3 and TRBJ1-5; TRBD1 agrees at 7 bases. TRBV5-3 is placed among ORFs of uncertain function. The junction had 10 bases not matched to a gene; V was cut back by 2 bases and J by 5 bases. The CDR3 totals 16 residues. The CDR3 sequence: CARSFHYRQGDQPQHF. The CDR3 coding sequence is TGTGCCAGAAGCTTCCACTATCGACAGGGAGATCAGCCCCAGCATTTT.

This chain links TRBV5-1 with TRBJ2-7; 7 nucleotides match TRBD1. The germline CDR1 and CDR2 sequences are SGHRS and YFSETQ. This CDR3 comprises 15 residues. V lost 1 base to trimming and J lost 0 bases; unmatched junction nucleotides: 4. The CDR3 spells CASSLFGQDSYEQYF. The CDR3 nucleotides read TGCGCCAGCAGCTTGTTCGGACAGGACTCCTACGAGCAGTACTTC.

Only a few counts were recorded for this clone. The chain couples TRBV7-2 to TRBJ1-2; D uncertain. V was pared by 1 base and J by 2 bases, with 5 bases between. Per germline, CDR1 SGHTA and CDR2 FQGNSA. The CDR3 length is 13 residues. CDR3 DNA: TGTGCCAGCAGCTTAGAGCCCAACTATGGCTACACCTTC. Its protein is CASSLEPNYGYTF.